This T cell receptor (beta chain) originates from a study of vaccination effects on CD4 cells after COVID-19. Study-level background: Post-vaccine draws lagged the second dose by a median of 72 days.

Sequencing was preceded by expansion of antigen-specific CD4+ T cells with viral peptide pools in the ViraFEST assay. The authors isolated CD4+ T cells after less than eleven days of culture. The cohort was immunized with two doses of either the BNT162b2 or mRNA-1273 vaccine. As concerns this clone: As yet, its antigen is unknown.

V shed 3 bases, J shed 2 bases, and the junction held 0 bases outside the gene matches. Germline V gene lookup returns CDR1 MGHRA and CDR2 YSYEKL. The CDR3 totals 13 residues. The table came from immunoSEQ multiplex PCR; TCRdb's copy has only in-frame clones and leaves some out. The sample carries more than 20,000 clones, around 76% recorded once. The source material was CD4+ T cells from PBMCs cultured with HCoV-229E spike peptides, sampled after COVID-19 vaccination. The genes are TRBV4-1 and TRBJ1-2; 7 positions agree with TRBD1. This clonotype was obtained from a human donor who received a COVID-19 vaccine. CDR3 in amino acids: CASSQGQNYGYTF. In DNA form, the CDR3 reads TGCGCCAGCAGCCAGGGACAGAACTATGGCTACACCTTC.